These 9 T cell receptor beta chains originate from one sample sequenced in a study of blood T cell repertoires in COVID-19. TCRdb's copy holds only in-frame clones and misses some; the assay was immunoSEQ multiplex PCR. The data contain about 210,000 clones, 89% of them singletons. Sequenced input: peripheral blood. The receptors here all came from a woman in her 40s with acute or convalescent COVID-19.

The V and J genes are TRBV3-1 (or the pseudogene TRBV3-2) and TRBJ1-3, with unresolved D. The CDR3 sequence is 19 residues long. Looked up from germline, CDR1 is LGHDT and CDR2 is YNNKEL (reference sequence). The germline V and J ends were trimmed by 3 bases and 0 bases, with 21 bases remaining between them. The CDR3 coding sequence is TGTGCCAGCAGCCACTCATTTCCTAGGCCGAGCGCCTCTGGAAACACCATATATTTT. This codes for CASSHSFPRPSASGNTIYF.

The V and J genes are TRBV11-3 and TRBJ2-2; perhaps TRBD2 as D (5 bases). The V end was cut by 3 bases, the J end by 5 bases, with 13 bases between. The germline V gene encodes CDR1 SGHNT and CDR2 YENEEA. The CDR3 length is 15 residues. The CDR3 reads CASSLSGEMTGELFF. The CDR3 bases are TGTGCCAGCAGCTTGTCCGGGGAGATGACCGGGGAGCTGTTTTTT.

The CDR3 protein is CAWSDPDRVQGNTIYF. The CDR3 DNA reads as TGTGCCTGGAGTGACCCGGACAGGGTGCAGGGAAACACCATATATTTT. The V and J genes are TRBV30 and TRBJ1-3, with TRBD1 matching 8 bases. The germline V gene has CDR1 GTSNPN and CDR2 SVGIG (reference sequence). The trim removed 1 base at V and 4 bases at J, leaving 9 bases unmatched. This CDR3 is built from 16 residues.

This clone was seen a few times. The chain links TRBV6-5 to TRBJ1-2; 7 nucleotides align to TRBD1. The length of the CDR3 is 14 residues. The junction had 12 bases not matched to a gene; V was cut back by 8 bases and J by 6 bases. Germline loops: CDR1 MNHEY, CDR2 SVGAGI. This chain's CDR3 is CASGPRGRFNGYTF. In nucleotides, the CDR3 is TGTGCCAGCGGCCCCAGGGGGAGGTTTAATGGCTACACCTTC.

The rearrangement joins TRBV4-1 to TRBJ2-1; D is ambiguous. Germline V gene sequence: CDR1 MGHRA, CDR2 YSYEKL. Trimming cost V 3 bases and J 6 bases, with 15 bases left between them. The CDR3 is 15 residues long. Here the CDR3 reads CASSQYVVATNEQFF. The CDR3 DNA reads as TGCGCCAGCAGCCAGTATGTTGTAGCCACCAATGAGCAGTTCTTC.

The rearrangement uses TRBV6-4 and TRBJ1-3; 7 bases agree with TRBD1. V lost 5 bases to trimming and J lost 3 bases; unmatched junction nucleotides: 10. CDR1 is MRHNA, CDR2 SNTAGT, per germline. The CDR3 runs 16 residues. In DNA form, the CDR3 reads TGTGCCAGCAGTAGAAACAGGGGAAAAGGTGGAAACACCATATATTTT. Its protein is CASSRNRGKGGNTIYF.

V and J are TRBV7-2 and TRBJ2-2; D uncertain. CDR1 SGHTA and CDR2 FQGNSA come from the germline V gene. This CDR3 spans 16 amino acids. The V gene lost 0 bases and the J gene lost 0 bases, with 8 bases spanning the gap. CDR3 in DNA: TGTGCCAGCAGCTTAGCTCTCCCCTCGAACACCGGGGAGCTGTTTTTT. Translation: CASSLALPSNTGELFF.

The chain joins TRBV19 to TRBJ1-1; 7 nucleotides line up with TRBD1. In germline, CDR1 is LNHDA, CDR2 SQIVND (reference sequence). The CDR3 is 13 residues long. Unmatched junction bases numbered 7, after V lost 7 bases and J lost 5 bases. The CDR3 loop reads CASTPGRGTEAFF. The CDR3 DNA reads as TGTGCCAGTACTCCCGGCAGGGGGACTGAAGCTTTCTTT.

V and J are TRBV11-2 and TRBJ1-1; D is unclear. V was trimmed by 2 bases and J by 0 bases, leaving 10 bases between them. The CDR3 is 15 amino acids. CDR1 is SGHAT, CDR2 FQNNGV, per germline. CDR3 amino acids: CASSLSEFLNTEAFF. CDR3 sequence (DNA): TGTGCCAGCAGCTTAAGTGAGTTTTTGAACACTGAAGCTTTCTTT.